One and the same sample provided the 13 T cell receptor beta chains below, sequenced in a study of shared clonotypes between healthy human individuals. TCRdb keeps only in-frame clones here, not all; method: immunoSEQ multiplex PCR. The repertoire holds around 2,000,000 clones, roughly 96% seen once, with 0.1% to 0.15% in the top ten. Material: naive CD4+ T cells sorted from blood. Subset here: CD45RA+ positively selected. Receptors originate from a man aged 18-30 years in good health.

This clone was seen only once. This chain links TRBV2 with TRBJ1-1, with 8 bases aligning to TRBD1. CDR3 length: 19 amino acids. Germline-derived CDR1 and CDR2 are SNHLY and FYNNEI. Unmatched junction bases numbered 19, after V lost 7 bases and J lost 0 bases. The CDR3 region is CASTLSGQGKGRVNTEAFF. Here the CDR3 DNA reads TGTGCCAGCACTCTTTCTGGACAGGGAAAAGGGAGGGTGAACACTGAAGCTTTCTTT. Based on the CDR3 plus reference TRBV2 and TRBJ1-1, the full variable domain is EPEVTQTPSHQVTQMGQEVILRCVPISNHLYFYWYRQILGQKVEFLVSFYNNEISEKSEIFDDQFSVERPDGSNFTLKIRSTKLEDSAMYFCASTLSGQGKGRVNTEAFFGQGTRLTVV.

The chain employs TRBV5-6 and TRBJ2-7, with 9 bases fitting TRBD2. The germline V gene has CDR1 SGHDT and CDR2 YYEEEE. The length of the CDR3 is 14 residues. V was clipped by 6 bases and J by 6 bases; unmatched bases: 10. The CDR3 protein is CASTLLSGGSEQYF. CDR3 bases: TGTGCCAGCACCCTCCTGAGCGGGGGGAGCGAGCAGTACTTC.

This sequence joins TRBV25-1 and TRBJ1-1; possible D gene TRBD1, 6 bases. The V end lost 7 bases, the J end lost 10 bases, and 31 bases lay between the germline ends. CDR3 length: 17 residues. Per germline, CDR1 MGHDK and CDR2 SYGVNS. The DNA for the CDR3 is TGTGCCAGCACCGAGGGGTTTGGTCGGGGTAGGGGGATCGCAGCTTTCTTT. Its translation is CASTEGFGRGRGIAAFF.

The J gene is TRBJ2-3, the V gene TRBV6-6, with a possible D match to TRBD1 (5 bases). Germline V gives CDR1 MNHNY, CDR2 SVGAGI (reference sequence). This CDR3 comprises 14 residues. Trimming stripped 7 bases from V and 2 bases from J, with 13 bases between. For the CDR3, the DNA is TGTGCCAGCACGAAGGGGCTTGACACAGATACGCAGTATTTT. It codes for CASTKGLDTDTQYF.

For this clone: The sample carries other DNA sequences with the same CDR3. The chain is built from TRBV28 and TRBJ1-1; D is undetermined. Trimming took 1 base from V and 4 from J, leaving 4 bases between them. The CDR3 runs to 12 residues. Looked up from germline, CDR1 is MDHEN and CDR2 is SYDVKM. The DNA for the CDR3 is TGTGCCAGCAGTTTATTGGGCACTGAAGCTTTCTTT. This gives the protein CASSLLGTEAFF.

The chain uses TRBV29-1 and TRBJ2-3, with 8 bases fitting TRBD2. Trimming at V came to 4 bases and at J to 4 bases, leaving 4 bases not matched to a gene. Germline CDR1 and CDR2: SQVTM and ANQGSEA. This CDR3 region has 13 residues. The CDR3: CSVGRGGADTQYF. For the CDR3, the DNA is TGCAGCGTTGGACGGGGGGGCGCAGATACGCAGTATTTT.

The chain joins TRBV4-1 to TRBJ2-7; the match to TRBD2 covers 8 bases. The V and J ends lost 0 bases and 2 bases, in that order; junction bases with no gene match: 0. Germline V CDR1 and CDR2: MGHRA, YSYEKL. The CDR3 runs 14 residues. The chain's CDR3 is CASSQELAAYEQYF. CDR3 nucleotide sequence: TGCGCCAGCAGCCAAGAACTAGCGGCCTACGAGCAGTACTTC.

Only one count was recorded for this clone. CDR3 DNA: TGTGCCAGCAGTCAAGACAGGGGGTATGGCTACACCTTC. Protein product: CASSQDRGYGYTF. The chain combines TRBV6-5 with TRBJ1-2; 9 positions agree with TRBD1. This CDR3 has 13 amino acids. Germline CDR1 is MNHEY and CDR2 is SVGAGI. The J segment lost 5 bases and the V segment lost 5 bases, leaving 3 bases of the junction unmatched.

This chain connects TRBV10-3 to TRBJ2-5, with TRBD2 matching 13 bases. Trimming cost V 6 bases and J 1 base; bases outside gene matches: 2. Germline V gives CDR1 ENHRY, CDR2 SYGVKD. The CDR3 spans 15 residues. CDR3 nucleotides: TGTGCCATCAGCTGGACTAGCGGGAGCCAAGAGACCCAGTACTTC. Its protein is CAISWTSGSQETQYF.

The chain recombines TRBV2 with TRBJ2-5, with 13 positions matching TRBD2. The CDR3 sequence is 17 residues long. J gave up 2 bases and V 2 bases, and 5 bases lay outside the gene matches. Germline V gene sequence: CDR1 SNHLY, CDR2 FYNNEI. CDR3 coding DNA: TGTGCCAGCAGTGAATGGGGACTAGCGGGACTACAAGAGACCCAGTACTTC. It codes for CASSEWGLAGLQETQYF.

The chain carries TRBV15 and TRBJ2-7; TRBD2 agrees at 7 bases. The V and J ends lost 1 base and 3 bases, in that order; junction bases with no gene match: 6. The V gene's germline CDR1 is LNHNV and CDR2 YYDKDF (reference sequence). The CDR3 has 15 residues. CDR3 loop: CATSRGRLADYEQYF. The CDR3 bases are TGTGCCACCAGCAGAGGCAGACTAGCAGACTACGAGCAGTACTTC.

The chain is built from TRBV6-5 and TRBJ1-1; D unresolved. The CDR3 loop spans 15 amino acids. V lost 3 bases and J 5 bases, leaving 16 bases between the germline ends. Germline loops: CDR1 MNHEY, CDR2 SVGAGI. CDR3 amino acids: CASSYQLSGWTEAFF. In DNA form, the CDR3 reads TGTGCCAGCAGTTATCAGCTTTCCGGTTGGACTGAAGCTTTCTTT.

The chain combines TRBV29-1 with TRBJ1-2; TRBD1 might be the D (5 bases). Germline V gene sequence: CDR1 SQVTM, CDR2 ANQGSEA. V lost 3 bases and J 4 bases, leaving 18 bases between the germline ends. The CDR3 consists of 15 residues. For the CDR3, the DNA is TGCAGCGTTGAGCGGGGGGGTTTGCCCGTCTATGGCTACACCTTC. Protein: CSVERGGLPVYGYTF.